This T cell receptor (beta chain) comes out of a study of T-cell reconstitution after alpha-beta-depleted transplantation in children. The CDR3 loop spans 13 amino acids. Germline CDR1 reads SEHNR; CDR2 reads FQNEAQ (reference sequence). V was clipped by 3 bases and J by 5 bases, with 11 bases between them. This clonotype has more than one count but fewer than ten. Unique molecular identifiers were used to barcode this TCRbeta library. In TCRdb, the PCR reads were re-called with MiXCR into one record per CDR3 protein. Counted here are about 610,000 distinct CDR3 sequences, about 10% occurring once; the ten biggest clones make up about 4.2%.

This receptor was taken from a human donor who donated a stem cell graft to a child with acute myeloid leukemia. The V and J genes are TRBV7-9 and TRBJ2-7, with a weak D call TRBD1 (6 bases). This material consisted of PBMCs from the stem cell graft donor, taken from the stem cell graft. The CDR3 sequence: CASSLQGKNEQYF. The CDR3, as DNA: TGTGCCAGCAGCTTGCAGGGGAAAAACGAGCAGTACTTC.